These 17 T cell receptor beta chains share one sample of origin, sequenced in a study of regulatory T cells in long-lasting Graves disease. As to time point: persistent/refractory GD, antithyroid drugs over 5 years with positive TRAb. The TCR library used RNA extracted from PBMCs. Relying on iRepertoire HTBI primers and Arm-PCR of CDR3 regions, the team built TCR beta libraries. TCRdb re-called the multiplex PCR reads with MiXCR, one entry per CDR3 protein. The sample yields hundreds of thousands of distinct CDR3 sequences, around 20% seen once. The sequencing here drew on peripheral blood mononuclear cells (PBMCs), taken when the disease was refractory, from a patient treated with antithyroid drugs. The receptors derive from a female donor with Graves disease.

This clonotype has a handful of counts. The CDR3 loop is CASSQLAGDYETQYF. CDR3 DNA sequence: TGTGCCAGCAGCCAACTAGCGGGAGATTATGAGACCCAGTACTTC. The chain employs TRBV9 and TRBJ2-5, with 11 bases aligning to TRBD2. Germline assignment: CDR1 SGDLS and CDR2 YYNGEE. V lost 4 bases and J lost 5; bases outside the gene matches: 7. CDR3 length equals 15 residues.

This clonotype was seen at least ten times. This chain links TRBV11-2 with TRBJ2-6, with 14 bases aligning to TRBD2. The germline gives CDR1 SGHAT, CDR2 FQNNGV. J gave up 2 bases and V 1 base, and 1 base lay outside the gene matches. The CDR3 is made up of 18 amino acids. In DNA form, the CDR3 reads TGTGCCAGCAGCTTAGGGACTAGCGGGAGGCCTGGGGCCAACGTCCTGACTTTC. Protein sequence: CASSLGTSGRPGANVLTF.

This clonotype showed up just a few times. V is TRBV5-6 and J is TRBJ2-7, with D unresolved. Germline loops: CDR1 SGHDT, CDR2 YYEEEE. V shed 2 bases and J shed 4 bases, with 7 bases lying between them. This CDR3 is 12 amino acids long. CDR3 loop: CASSLKTYEQYF. The DNA for the CDR3 is TGTGCCAGCAGCTTAAAGACTTACGAGCAGTACTTC.

There are many counts of this clonotype. The chain carries TRBV11-1 and TRBJ2-5; tentative D call: TRBD1 (6 bases). The V gene lost 7 bases and the J gene lost 5 bases, with 8 bases spanning the gap. CDR1 and CDR2 (germline): SGHAT, FQDESV (reference sequence). The CDR3 totals 11 residues. CDR3 DNA: TGTGCCAGCACCACAGGGGAGACCCAGTACTTC. Residues: CASTTGETQYF.

The table lists this clonotype with a few counts. The rearrangement links TRBV7-8 to TRBJ1-3; 8 positions agree with TRBD1. CDR1 and CDR2 from the germline V gene are SGHVS and FQNEAQ. This CDR3 has 15 amino acids. J was trimmed by 1 base and V by 4 bases; bases with no gene match: 3. The CDR3 region is CASSSDRGSGNTIYF. The DNA of the CDR3 is TGTGCCAGCAGCTCCGACAGGGGATCTGGAAACACCATATATTTT.

This clonotype showed up just a few times. The chain is built from TRBV10-3 and TRBJ2-7; D may correspond to TRBD1 or TRBD2 (5 bases each). Trimming took off 7 bases at V and 2 bases at J, with 12 bases between the two ends. CDR1 and CDR2 (germline): ENHRY, SYGVKD. This CDR3 has 13 amino acids. CDR3 DNA sequence: TGTGCCATCATGGGGACGGACGCCTACGAGCAGTACTTC. Translated, it gives CAIMGTDAYEQYF.

This clonotype has ten or more counts. The V and J genes are TRBV11-2 and TRBJ1-5; TRBD1 is a possible D gene (5 bases). Germline CDR1 and CDR2: SGHAT and FQNNGV. V lost 2 bases, J lost 6 bases, and 11 bases lay in between. The CDR3 totals 14 residues. CDR3 residues: CASSLYGGGQPQHF. CDR3 DNA: TGTGCCAGCAGCTTATACGGGGGGGGTCAGCCCCAGCATTTT.

This clonotype was counted once. This chain joins TRBV28 and TRBJ2-3, with TRBD2 as a possible D gene (5 bases). Germline-derived CDR1 and CDR2 are MDHEN and SYDVKM. The length of the CDR3 is 16 residues. V gave up 5 bases and J gave up 3 bases, with 18 bases separating them. The CDR3 region is CASSPLLYGGTDTQYF. Written as DNA, the CDR3 is TGTGCCAGCAGTCCCCTTCTATACGGAGGAACAGATACGCAGTATTTT.

This rearrangement joins TRBV20-1 to TRBJ2-7, with TRBD1 as a possible D gene (5 bases). There are 14 residues in the CDR3. CDR1 is DFQATT and CDR2 is SNEGSKA in the germline V gene (reference sequence). Trimming cost V 6 bases and J 3 bases, with 18 bases left between them. The CDR3 region is CSARPYDRVYEQYF. DNA for the CDR3: TGCAGTGCGAGACCTTATGACAGAGTCTACGAGCAGTACTTC.

This clonotype was seen repeatedly, ten times or more. The chain is built from TRBV6-2 or TRBV6-3 and TRBJ1-1, with D possibly matching TRBD1 (6 bases). The V and J ends lost 2 bases and 1 base respectively, with 11 bases between them. Germline V gene lookup returns CDR1 MNHEY and CDR2 SVGEGT. This CDR3 is 15 amino acids long. As DNA, the CDR3 is TGTGCCAGCAGTTACGGACAGACCCCGAACACTGAAGCTTTCTTT. It specifies CASSYGQTPNTEAFF.

This clonotype was counted ten times or more. The chain couples TRBV20-1 to TRBJ1-1; 9 nucleotides agree with TRBD1. The CDR3 totals 15 residues. J was trimmed by 1 base and V by 3 bases; bases with no gene match: 6. Germline assignment: CDR1 DFQATT and CDR2 SNEGSKA (reference sequence). The CDR3 DNA follows: TGCAGTGCTAGGCGGGACAGGGATGCGAACACTGAAGCTTTCTTT. Encoded protein: CSARRDRDANTEAFF.

This clonotype appeared a few times. The rearrangement uses TRBV7-9 and TRBJ1-1; D possibly corresponds to TRBD1 (5 bases). Germline V gene data show CDR1 as SEHNR and CDR2 as FQNEAQ (reference sequence). The CDR3 sequence is 16 residues long. V lost 7 bases to trimming and J lost 6 bases, with 24 bases between them. CDR3 sequence reads: CASTTRLATVFPEAFF. CDR3 bases: TGTGCCAGCACCACCCGCCTTGCGACAGTTTTCCCTGAAGCTTTCTTT.

In its sample, this clonotype was seen many times. J is TRBJ1-5 and V is TRBV2; no clear D. Germline assignment: CDR1 SNHLY and CDR2 FYNNEI. Trimming removed 9 bases at V and 0 bases at J, with 9 bases between. This CDR3 is 13 amino acids long. The DNA of the CDR3 is TGTGCCAGTCTGGGAGATAGCAATCAGCCCCAGCATTTT. Translation gives CASLGDSNQPQHF. The whole variable domain, remainder taken from reference TRBV2 and TRBJ1-5, is EPEVTQTPSHQVTQMGQEVILRCVPISNHLYFYWYRQILGQKVEFLVSFYNNEISEKSEIFDDQFSVERPDGSNFTLKIRSTKLEDSAMYFCASLGDSNQPQHFGDGTRLSIL.

The V and J genes are TRBV12-3 or TRBV12-4 and TRBJ2-1; possibly TRBD1 for D (7 bases). CDR3 length: 16 amino acids. Trimming removed 6 bases from V and 8 bases from J, with 23 bases in between. In DNA form, the CDR3 reads TGTGCCAGCAGACGGACAGGCGGAGGGTACAACGATGAGCAGTTCTTC. Translating gives CASRRTGGGYNDEQFF.

V and J are TRBV19 and TRBJ2-7, with 11 bases that match TRBD2. J lost 3 bases, V lost 3 bases, and 1 base had no gene match. Germline CDR1 reads LNHDA; CDR2 reads SQIVND (reference sequence). This CDR3 spans 14 amino acids. CDR3 coding DNA: TGTGCCAGTAGTATGGGACTAGCGGACTACGAGCAGTACTTC. This codes for CASSMGLADYEQYF.

The chain uses TRBV5-1 and TRBJ2-3; D is possibly TRBD2 (5 bases). Germline-derived CDR1 and CDR2 are SGHRS and YFSETQ. There are 16 residues in the CDR3. Trimming cost V 4 bases and J 0 bases, with 15 bases left between them. CDR3 sequence reads: CASSLLSGFSTDTQYF. CDR3 DNA sequence: TGCGCCAGCAGCCTGTTGAGCGGATTCAGCACAGATACGCAGTATTTT.

This clonotype has ten or more counts. The gene calls are TRBV11-1 and TRBJ1-1, with D perhaps TRBD1 (6 bases). V was trimmed by 1 base and J by 3 bases, leaving 12 bases between them. Germline CDR1 is SGHAT and CDR2 is FQDESV (reference sequence). The CDR3 length is 15 residues. The CDR3 DNA is TGTGCCAGCAGCTTAGATGGGGGCTCCTACACTGAAGCTTTCTTT. It encodes CASSLDGGSYTEAFF.